The TCR beta chain described here comes from a study of post-analysis software for immune sequencing data. With 2 bases removed from V and 5 bases from J, the gap between germline ends came to 15 bases. CDR1 is MGHDK, CDR2 SYGVNS, per germline. The CDR3 length is 15 residues. This clonotype showed up just a few times. Its antigen is still unknown. Presence of unique molecular identifiers characterized the TCR beta cDNA libraries. One entry per CDR3 protein, called by TCRdb with MiXCR from the PCR reads. This table has roughly 800,000 distinct CDR3 sequences, about 27% appearing once. Findings and caveats of the study: TRBV5-6, TRBV5-1 and TRBV20-1 were among four to six TRBV segments more frequent in patients than controls. Controls had significantly higher normalized Chao1 diversity than multiple sclerosis patients.

The chain joins TRBV25-1 to TRBJ1-2; D unclear. This TCR was recovered from a girl aged 5-17 years with multiple sclerosis. The sequenced material came from blood. The CDR3 sequence: CASSEGVGSWYGYTF. DNA for the CDR3: TGTGCCAGCAGTGAAGGAGTTGGCAGTTGGTATGGCTACACCTTC.